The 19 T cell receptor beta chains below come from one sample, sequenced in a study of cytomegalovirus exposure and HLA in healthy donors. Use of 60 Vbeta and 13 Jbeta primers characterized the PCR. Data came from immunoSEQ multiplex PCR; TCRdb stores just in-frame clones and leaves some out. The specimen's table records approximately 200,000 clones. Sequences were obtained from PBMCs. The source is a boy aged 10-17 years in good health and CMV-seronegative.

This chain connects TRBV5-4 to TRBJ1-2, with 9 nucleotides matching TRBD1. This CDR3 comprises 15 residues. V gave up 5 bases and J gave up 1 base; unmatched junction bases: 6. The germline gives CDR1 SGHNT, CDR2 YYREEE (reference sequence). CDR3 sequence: CASRPGQGFNYGYTF. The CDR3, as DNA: TGTGCCAGCAGGCCGGGACAGGGATTTAACTATGGCTACACCTTC. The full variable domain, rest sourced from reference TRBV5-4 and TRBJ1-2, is ETGVTQSPTHLIKTRGQQVTLRCSSQSGHNTVSWYQQALGQGPQFIFQYYREEENGRGNFPPRFSGLQFPNYSSELNVNALELDDSALYLCASRPGQGFNYGYTFGSGTRLTVV.

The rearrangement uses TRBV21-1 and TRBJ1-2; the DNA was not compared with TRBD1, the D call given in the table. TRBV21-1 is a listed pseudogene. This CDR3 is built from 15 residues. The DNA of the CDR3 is TGTGCCAGCAGCAAGGACAGGGGAAATCGAAGTGGCTACACCTTC. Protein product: CASSKDRGNRSGYTF.

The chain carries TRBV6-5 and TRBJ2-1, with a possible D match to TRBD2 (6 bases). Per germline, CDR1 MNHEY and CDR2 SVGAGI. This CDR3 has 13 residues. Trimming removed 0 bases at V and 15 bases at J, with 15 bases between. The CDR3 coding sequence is TGTGCCAGCAGTTACTCGAGGGTGGGGGGAAGGTTCTTC. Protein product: CASSYSRVGGRFF.

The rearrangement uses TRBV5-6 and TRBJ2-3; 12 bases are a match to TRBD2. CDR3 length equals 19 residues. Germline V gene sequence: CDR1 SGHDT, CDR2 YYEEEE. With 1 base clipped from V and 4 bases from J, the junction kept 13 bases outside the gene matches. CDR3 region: CASSLFLAGGPGEADTQYF. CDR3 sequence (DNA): TGTGCCAGCAGCTTGTTCCTAGCGGGGGGGCCGGGTGAAGCAGATACGCAGTATTTT.

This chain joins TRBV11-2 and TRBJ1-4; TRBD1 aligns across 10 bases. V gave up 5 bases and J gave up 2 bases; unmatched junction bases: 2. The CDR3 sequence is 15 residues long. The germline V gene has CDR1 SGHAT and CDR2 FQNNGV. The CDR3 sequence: CASSPTGGTNEKLFF. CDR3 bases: TGTGCCAGCAGCCCGACAGGGGGCACTAATGAAAAACTGTTTTTT. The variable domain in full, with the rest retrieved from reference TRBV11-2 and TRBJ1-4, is EAGVAQSPRYKIIEKRQSVAFWCNPISGHATLYWYQQILGQGPKLLIQFQNNGVVDDSQLPKDRFSAERLKGVDSTLKIQPAKLEDSAVYLCASSPTGGTNEKLFFGSGTQLSVL.

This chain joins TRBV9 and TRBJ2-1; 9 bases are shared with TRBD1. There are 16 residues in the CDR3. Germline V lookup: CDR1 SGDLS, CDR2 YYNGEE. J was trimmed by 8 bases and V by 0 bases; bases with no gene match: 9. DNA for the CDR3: TGTGCCAGCAGCGTAGTTCTTGGGACAGGGCTCGATGAGCAGTTCTTC. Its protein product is CASSVVLGTGLDEQFF. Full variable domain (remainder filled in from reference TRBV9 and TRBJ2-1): DSGVTQTPKHLITATGQRVTLRCSPRSGDLSVYWYQQSLDQGLQFLIQYYNGEERAKGNILERFSAQQFPDLHSELNLSSLELGDSALYFCASSVVLGTGLDEQFFGPGTRLTVL.

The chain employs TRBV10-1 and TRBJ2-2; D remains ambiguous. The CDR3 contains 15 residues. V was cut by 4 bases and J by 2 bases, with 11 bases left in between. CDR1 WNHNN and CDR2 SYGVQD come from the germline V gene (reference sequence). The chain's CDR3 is CASSAEHLNTGELFF. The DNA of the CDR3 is TGCGCCAGCAGTGCGGAGCACCTTAACACCGGGGAGCTGTTTTTT.

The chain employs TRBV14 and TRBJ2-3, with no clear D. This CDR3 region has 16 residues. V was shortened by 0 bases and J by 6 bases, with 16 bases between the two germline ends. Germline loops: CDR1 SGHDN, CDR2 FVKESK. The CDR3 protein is CASSQDSLFTTDTQYF. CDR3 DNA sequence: TGTGCCAGCAGCCAAGATAGCCTTTTCACTACGGATACGCAGTATTTT. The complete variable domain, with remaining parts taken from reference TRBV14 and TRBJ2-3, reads EAGVTQFPSHSVIEKGQTVTLRCDPISGHDNLYWYRRVMGKEIKFLLHFVKESKQDESGMPNNRFLAERTGGTYSTLKVQPAELEDSGVYFCASSQDSLFTTDTQYFGPGTRLTVL.

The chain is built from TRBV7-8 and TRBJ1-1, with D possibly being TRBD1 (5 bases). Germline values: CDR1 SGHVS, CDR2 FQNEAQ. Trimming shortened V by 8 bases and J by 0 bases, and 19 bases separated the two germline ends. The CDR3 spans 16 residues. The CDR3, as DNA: TGTGCCAGCCGCGTCATAGCCTCGGACATGAACACTGAAGCTTTCTTT. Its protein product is CASRVIASDMNTEAFF. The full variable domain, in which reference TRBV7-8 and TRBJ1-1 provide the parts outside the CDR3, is GAGVSQSPRYKVAKRGQDVALRCDPISGHVSLFWYQQALGQGPEFLTYFQNEAQLDKSGLPSDRFFAERPEGSVSTLKIQRTQQEDSAVYLCASRVIASDMNTEAFFGQGTRLTVV.

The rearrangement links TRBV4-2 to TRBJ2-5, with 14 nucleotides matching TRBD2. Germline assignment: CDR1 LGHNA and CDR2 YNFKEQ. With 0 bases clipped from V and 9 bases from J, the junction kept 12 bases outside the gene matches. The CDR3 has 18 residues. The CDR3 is CASSQERTSGGTGWAQYF. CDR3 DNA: TGTGCCAGCAGCCAAGAACGGACTAGCGGGGGGACCGGGTGGGCCCAGTACTTC.

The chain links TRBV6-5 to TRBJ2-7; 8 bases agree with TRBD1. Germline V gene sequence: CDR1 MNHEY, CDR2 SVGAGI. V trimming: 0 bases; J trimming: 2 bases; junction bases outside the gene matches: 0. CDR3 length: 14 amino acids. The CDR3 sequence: CASSYSTGAYEQYF. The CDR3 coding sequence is TGTGCCAGCAGTTACTCGACAGGGGCCTACGAGCAGTACTTC.

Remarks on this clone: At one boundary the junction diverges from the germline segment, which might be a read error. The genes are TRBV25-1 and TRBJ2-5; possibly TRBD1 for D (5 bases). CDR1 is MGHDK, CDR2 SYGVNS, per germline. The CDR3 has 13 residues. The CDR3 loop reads CTSRTHRLETQYF. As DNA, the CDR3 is TGTACCAGCAGGACACACCGTCTTGAGACCCAGTACTTC.

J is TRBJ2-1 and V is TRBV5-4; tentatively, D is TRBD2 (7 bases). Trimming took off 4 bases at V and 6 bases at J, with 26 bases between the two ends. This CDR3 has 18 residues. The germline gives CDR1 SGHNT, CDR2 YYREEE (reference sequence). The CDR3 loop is CASSPSGVGGGRGNEQFF. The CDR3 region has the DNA TGTGCCAGCAGCCCCTCCGGTGTGGGGGGGGGCCGGGGCAATGAGCAGTTCTTC.

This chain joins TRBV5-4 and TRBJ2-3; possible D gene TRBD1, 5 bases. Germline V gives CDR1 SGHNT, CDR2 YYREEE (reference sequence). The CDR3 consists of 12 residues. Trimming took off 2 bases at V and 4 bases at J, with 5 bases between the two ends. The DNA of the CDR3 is TGTGCCAGCAGCTTCAGGGCAGATACGCAGTATTTT. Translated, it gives CASSFRADTQYF.

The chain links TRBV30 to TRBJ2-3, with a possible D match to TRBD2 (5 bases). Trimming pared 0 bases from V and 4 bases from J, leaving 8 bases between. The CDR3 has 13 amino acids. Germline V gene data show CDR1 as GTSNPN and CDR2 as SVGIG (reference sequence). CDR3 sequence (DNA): TGTGCCTGGAGTGTGGAGGTTCCAGATACGCAGTATTTT. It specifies CAWSVEVPDTQYF. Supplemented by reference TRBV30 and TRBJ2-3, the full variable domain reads SQTIHQWPATLVQPVGSPLSLECTVEGTSNPNLYWYRQAAGRGLQLLFYSVGIGQISSEVPQNLSASRPQDRQFILSSKKLLLSDSGFYLCAWSVEVPDTQYFGPGTRLTVL.

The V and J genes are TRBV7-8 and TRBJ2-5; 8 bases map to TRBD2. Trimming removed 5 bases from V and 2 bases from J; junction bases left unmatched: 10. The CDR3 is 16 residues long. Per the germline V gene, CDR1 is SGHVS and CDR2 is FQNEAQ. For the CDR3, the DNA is TGTGCCAGCAGCCTTTCAGCGGGAGATACTCAAGAGACCCAGTACTTC. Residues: CASSLSAGDTQETQYF.

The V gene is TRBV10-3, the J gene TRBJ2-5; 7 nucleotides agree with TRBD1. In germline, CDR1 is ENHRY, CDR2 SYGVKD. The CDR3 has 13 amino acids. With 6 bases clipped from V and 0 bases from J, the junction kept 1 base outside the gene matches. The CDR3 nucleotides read TGTGCCATCAGGGGGACAGACCAAGAGACCCAGTACTTC. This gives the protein CAIRGTDQETQYF.

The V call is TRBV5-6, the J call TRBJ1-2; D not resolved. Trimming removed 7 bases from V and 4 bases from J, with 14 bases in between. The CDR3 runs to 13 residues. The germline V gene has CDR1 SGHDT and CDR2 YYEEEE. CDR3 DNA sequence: TGTGCCAGCGGGCAGGCCGATCCCTATGGCTACACCTTC. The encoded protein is CASGQADPYGYTF.

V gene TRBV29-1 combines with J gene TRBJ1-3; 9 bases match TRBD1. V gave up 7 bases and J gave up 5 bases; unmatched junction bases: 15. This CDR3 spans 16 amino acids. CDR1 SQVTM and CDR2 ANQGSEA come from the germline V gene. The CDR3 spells CSARGESGQGRNTIYF. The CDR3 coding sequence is TGCAGCGCGCGGGGTGAGTCCGGACAGGGGAGAAACACCATATATTTT.